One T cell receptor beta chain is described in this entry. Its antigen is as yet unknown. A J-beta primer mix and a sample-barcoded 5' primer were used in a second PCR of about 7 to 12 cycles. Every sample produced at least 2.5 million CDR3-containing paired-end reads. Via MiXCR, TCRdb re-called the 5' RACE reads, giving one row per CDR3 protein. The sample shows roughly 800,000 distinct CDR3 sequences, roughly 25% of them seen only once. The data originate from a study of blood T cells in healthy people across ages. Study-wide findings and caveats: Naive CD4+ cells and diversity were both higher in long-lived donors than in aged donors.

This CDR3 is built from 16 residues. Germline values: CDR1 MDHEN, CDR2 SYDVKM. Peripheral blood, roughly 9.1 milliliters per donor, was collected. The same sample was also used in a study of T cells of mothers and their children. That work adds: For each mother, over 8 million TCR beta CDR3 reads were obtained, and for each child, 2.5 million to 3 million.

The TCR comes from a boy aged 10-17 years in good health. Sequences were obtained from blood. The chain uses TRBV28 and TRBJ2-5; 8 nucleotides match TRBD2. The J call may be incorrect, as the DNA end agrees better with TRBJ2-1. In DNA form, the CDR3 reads TGTGCCAGCAGTTTAGCAAGGGGCGGGAGGCGGGATGAGCAGTTCTTC. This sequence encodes CASSLARGGRRDEQFF.